Below are 29 T cell receptor beta chains sequenced from a single sample in a study of blood T cell repertoires in COVID-19. Sequencing was performed with immunoSEQ multiplex PCR; in TCRdb, only in-frame clones are kept and a portion is missing. Seen here are approximately 10,000 clones, about two thirds observed once, and the top ten hold 5.5% to 7%. Sequenced input: peripheral blood. These receptors all come from a man in his sixties with COVID-19, enrolled during active disease.

The gene calls are TRBV6-2 or TRBV6-3 and TRBJ2-7; 8 bases line up with TRBD2. The CDR3 sequence is 13 residues long. J was trimmed by 4 bases and V by 4 bases; bases with no gene match: 3. Germline V gives CDR1 MNHEY, CDR2 SVGEGT. The CDR3 here is CASSLSGSYEQYV. The CDR3 DNA reads TGTGCCAGCAGTTTGAGCGGGAGTTACGAGCAGTACGTC.

On this clone: The junction does not match germline at one end; this may be a read error. The chain couples TRBV2 to TRBJ2-2, with D perhaps matching TRBD2 (5 bases). The CDR3 sequence is 15 residues long. The germline CDR1 and CDR2 sequences are SNHLY and FYNNEI. The CDR3 DNA reads as TGTGCCAGCAGTTATGTCAGACTAAACACCGGGGAGCTGTCTTTT. As protein: CASSYVRLNTGELSF.

This chain joins TRBV28 and TRBJ2-5; D uncertain. This CDR3 has 14 amino acids. Germline V gene data show CDR1 as MDHEN and CDR2 as SYDVKM. The V end lost 6 bases, the J end lost 7 bases, and 18 bases lay between the germline ends. The CDR3 sequence: CASSPPRSLVTQYF. CDR3 in DNA: TGTGCCAGCAGCCCCCCCCGGAGTCTTGTGACCCAGTACTTC.

J is TRBJ1-5 and V is TRBV7-9; maybe TRBD1 (5 bases). The CDR3 has 14 amino acids. V was cut by 3 bases and J by 3 bases, with 9 bases left in between. Germline V CDR1 and CDR2: SEHNR, FQNEAQ (reference sequence). The CDR3 here is CASSFDSYNQPQHF. The CDR3 coding sequence is TGTGCCAGCAGCTTCGACAGTTACAATCAGCCCCAGCATTTT.

The chain links TRBV25-1 to TRBJ1-2; 10 nucleotides line up with TRBD1. The CDR3 runs to 11 residues. After removal of 8 bases from V and 8 bases from J, the junction contained 2 bases not matched to a gene. Germline loops: CDR1 MGHDK, CDR2 SYGVNS. The CDR3 bases are TGTGCCAGCGGACAGGGGGGCGGCTACACCTTC. It encodes CASGQGGGYTF.

The chain joins TRBV2 to TRBJ2-3; the match to TRBD2 covers 15 bases. CDR1 is SNHLY and CDR2 is FYNNEI in the germline V gene. Losses at the gene ends were 7 bases for V and 2 bases for J; bases not matched to a gene: 4. The CDR3 length is 16 residues. This CDR3 is CASTRTSGGATDTQYF. The CDR3 DNA follows: TGTGCCAGCACCAGGACTAGCGGGGGGGCCACAGATACGCAGTATTTT.

The DNA of the CDR3 is TGTGCCAGCAGTTACGCCCCTAGCGGACTATACAATGAGCAGTTCTTC. The encoded protein is CASSYAPSGLYNEQFF. The gene calls are TRBV6-5 and TRBJ2-1; 7 bases agree with TRBD2. V dropped 2 bases and J dropped 4; count of bases not matched to a gene: 8. Germline assignment: CDR1 MNHEY and CDR2 SVGAGI. The CDR3 contains 16 residues.

This clone was seen just once. The chain joins TRBV28 to TRBJ2-1, with D possibly TRBD2 on 5 matching bases. Germline V lookup: CDR1 MDHEN, CDR2 SYDVKM. The CDR3 loop spans 17 amino acids. The V and J ends lost 3 bases and 2 bases respectively, with 17 bases between them. The CDR3 bases are TGTGCCAGCAGTTTTATCCGTGCGGGTAGGACCTACAATGAGCAGTTCTTC. This codes for CASSFIRAGRTYNEQFF.

The chain recombines TRBV27 with TRBJ2-1; maybe TRBD1 (5 bases). CDR3 length equals 14 residues. Germline V gene sequence: CDR1 MNHEY, CDR2 SMNVEV (reference sequence). The V end was cut by 6 bases, the J end by 7 bases, with 16 bases between. The CDR3 region is CASRESRVGNEQFF. The DNA for the CDR3 is TGTGCCAGCAGGGAGAGCAGGGTGGGAAATGAGCAGTTCTTC.

This sequence joins TRBV5-5 and TRBJ2-3, with 12 positions matching TRBD2. The CDR3 totals 18 residues. V lost 4 bases to trimming and J lost 6 bases; unmatched junction nucleotides: 15. From germline, CDR1 is SGHKS and CDR2 YYEKEE (reference sequence). In DNA, the CDR3 is TGTGCCAGCAGCGGGACTAGCGGGCACCTGTCGTATACGGATACGCAGTATTTT. Its protein product is CASSGTSGHLSYTDTQYF. Full variable domain (rest looked up from reference TRBV5-5 and TRBJ2-3): DAGVTQSPTHLIKTRGQQVTLRCSPISGHKSVSWYQQVLGQGPQFIFQYYEKEERGRGNFPDRFSARQFPNYSSELNVNALLLGDSALYLCASSGTSGHLSYTDTQYFGPGTRLTVL.

This clone has a handful of counts. The V call is TRBV2, the J call TRBJ1-4; TRBD1 matches at 8 bases. CDR3 length: 13 residues. Per germline, CDR1 SNHLY and CDR2 FYNNEI. V trimming: 11 bases; J trimming: 7 bases; junction bases outside the gene matches: 9. CDR3 region: CAGLRTGSEKLFF. CDR3 DNA sequence: TGTGCCGGGTTAAGGACAGGGTCTGAAAAACTGTTTTTT.

This chain uses TRBV6-1 with TRBJ2-5; 9 bases are a match to TRBD1. Germline CDR1 reads MNHNS; CDR2 reads SASEGT. The CDR3 is 20 amino acids. V gave up 2 bases and J gave up 5 bases; unmatched junction bases: 21. For the CDR3, the DNA is TGTGCCAGCAGTGAATACCACGATTATTTAACAGGGGGCTGGTCGGAGACCCAGTACTTC. As protein: CASSEYHDYLTGGWSETQYF.

By its share, this clone is medium-sized. This chain links TRBV19 with TRBJ2-5, with 7 bases aligning to TRBD1. The CDR3 sequence is 14 residues long. Per the germline V gene, CDR1 is LNHDA and CDR2 is SQIVND (reference sequence). V shed 5 bases and J 4 bases; nucleotides not matched to a gene: 7. CDR3 amino acids: CASSPPRDRETQYF. The CDR3 DNA sequence: TGTGCCAGTAGTCCGCCCCGGGACAGAGAGACCCAGTACTTC. The entire variable domain, with the rest obtained from reference TRBV19 and TRBJ2-5, is as follows: DGGITQSPKYLFRKEGQNVTLSCEQNLNHDAMYWYRQDPGQGLRLIYYSQIVNDFQKGDIAEGYSVSREKKESFPLTVTSAQKNPTAFYLCASSPPRDRETQYFGPGTRLLVL.

The V and J genes are TRBV6-5 and TRBJ1-1; 8 nucleotides line up with TRBD1. This CDR3 comprises 15 residues. The J segment lost 10 bases and the V segment lost 6 bases, leaving 16 bases of the junction unmatched. CDR1 is MNHEY, CDR2 SVGAGI, per germline. This chain's CDR3 is CASSRGATGADRAFF. The CDR3 nucleotides are TGTGCCAGCAGCCGTGGGGCGACAGGGGCAGATCGAGCTTTCTTT.

The J gene is TRBJ2-5, the V gene TRBV10-3; TRBD1 aligns across 8 bases. This CDR3 has 16 residues. V lost 5 bases and J lost 5; bases outside the gene matches: 13. The germline gives CDR1 ENHRY, CDR2 SYGVKD. The CDR3 nucleotides are TGTGCCATCAGTTCAACCCGGACAGGGACTGAGGAGACCCAGTACTTC. This codes for CAISSTRTGTEETQYF.

This clone was counted only a few times. Written as DNA, the CDR3 is TGTGCCAGCAGCGGGACAGTTTCCGGGGAGCAGTTCTTC. Its translation: CASSGTVSGEQFF. The chain joins TRBV9 to TRBJ2-1; a weak D match, TRBD1 (6 bases). V was clipped by 3 bases and J by 10 bases, with 14 bases between them. The CDR3 is 13 amino acids. Per germline, CDR1 SGDLS and CDR2 YYNGEE.

This clone was found a few times. This chain joins TRBV19 and TRBJ1-2, with D perhaps matching TRBD1 (5 bases). Germline loops: CDR1 LNHDA, CDR2 SQIVND (reference sequence). Trimming stripped 11 bases from V and 0 bases from J, with 16 bases between. This CDR3 contains 14 residues. CDR3 residues: CAGRQTIPNYGYTF. CDR3 DNA: TGTGCCGGCAGACAGACGATTCCTAACTATGGCTACACCTTC.

V is TRBV12-3 or TRBV12-4 and J is TRBJ2-3; D not certain. The CDR3 has 13 amino acids. Trimming took off 5 bases at V and 2 bases at J, with 8 bases between the two ends. The CDR3 region is CASSPGDTDTQYF. The CDR3 DNA reads TGTGCCAGCAGTCCGGGTGACACAGATACGCAGTATTTT.

The chain combines TRBV4-1 with TRBJ2-3, with D possibly being TRBD2 (5 bases). Germline V lookup: CDR1 MGHRA, CDR2 YSYEKL. V lost 1 base and J lost 5, with 10 bases in between. The CDR3 loop spans 14 amino acids. The CDR3 loop is CASSQGLAGDTQYF. Written as DNA, the CDR3 is TGCGCCAGCAGCCAAGGGCTAGCCGGAGATACGCAGTATTTT.

V usage is TRBV24-1 and J usage is TRBJ1-5; D uncertain. Germline V gives CDR1 KGHDR, CDR2 SFDVKD. Trimming took off 3 bases at V and 7 bases at J, with 12 bases between the two ends. This CDR3 is built from 14 residues. As DNA, the CDR3 is TGTGCCACCAGTGATGGAGATCGCGGGCAGCCCCAGCATTTT. Its protein product is CATSDGDRGQPQHF.

The table lists this clone with a few counts. The chain combines TRBV29-1 with TRBJ2-7, with 8 bases identical to TRBD1. CDR3 length: 12 amino acids. V trimming: 6 bases; J trimming: 6 bases; junction bases outside the gene matches: 7. Germline V gives CDR1 SQVTM, CDR2 ANQGSEA. Written as DNA, the CDR3 is TGCAGCGTCGGACAGGGTCCTTTCGAGCAGTACTTC. This codes for CSVGQGPFEQYF.

The genes are TRBV4-3 and TRBJ2-7; 13 bases match TRBD2. The CDR3 is 13 residues long. V shed 5 bases, J shed 7 bases, and the junction held 2 bases outside the gene matches. Germline CDR1 LGHNA, CDR2 YSLEER. The chain's CDR3 is CASSVGLAGEQYV. The CDR3, as DNA: TGCGCCAGCAGCGTGGGACTAGCGGGGGAGCAGTACGTC.

The chain has TRBV7-2 and TRBJ2-2; maybe TRBD1 (7 bases). Germline V lookup: CDR1 SGHTA, CDR2 FQGNSA. The CDR3 totals 18 residues. Trimming pared 6 bases from V and 4 bases from J, leaving 24 bases between. Written as DNA, the CDR3 is TGTGCCAGCAGTTCCTGGCGCAGGGGGAGTAGCGGCACCGGGGAGCTGTTTTTT. Amino acids: CASSSWRRGSSGTGELFF.

The J gene is TRBJ1-6, the V gene TRBV19, with 10 bases matching TRBD1. Unmatched junction bases numbered 8, after V lost 6 bases and J lost 0 bases. The CDR3 spans 18 residues. Germline lookup yields CDR1 LNHDA and CDR2 SQIVND (reference sequence). CDR3 in DNA: TGTGCCAGTAGCCCGCCGGGACAGGGGTTCTCCTATAATTCACCCCTCCACTTT. Protein sequence: CASSPPGQGFSYNSPLHF.

V gene TRBV5-1 combines with J gene TRBJ1-5; D is perhaps TRBD1 (6 bases). Per germline, CDR1 SGHRS and CDR2 YFSETQ. The V gene lost 4 bases and the J gene lost 2 bases, with 10 bases spanning the gap. This CDR3 has 14 residues. The CDR3 DNA reads TGCGCCAGCAGCCCCAGGGGAGGCAATCAGCCCCAGCATTTT. Its translation: CASSPRGGNQPQHF.

The rearrangement links TRBV2 to TRBJ1-5; D unclear. The germline CDR1 and CDR2 sequences are SNHLY and FYNNEI. Trimming cost V 3 bases and J 3 bases, with 6 bases left between them. CDR3 length: 13 residues. Written as DNA, the CDR3 is TGTGCCAGCAGTGAGCCTACCAATCAGCCCCAGCATTTT. It is translated as CASSEPTNQPQHF.

The rearrangement uses TRBV28 and TRBJ1-4; possible D gene TRBD1, 6 bases. The CDR3 contains 15 residues. The germline gives CDR1 MDHEN, CDR2 SYDVKM. V lost 5 bases to trimming and J lost 10 bases, with 20 bases between them. This CDR3 is CASSPPQGRQGKLFF. DNA for the CDR3: TGTGCCAGCAGTCCCCCCCAGGGGCGGCAGGGAAAACTGTTTTTT.

The CDR3 DNA reads as TGTGCCAGCAGCCCGCAGGGTAGCTATGGCTACACCTTC. Protein product: CASSPQGSYGYTF. V usage is TRBV6-5 and J usage is TRBJ1-2; D is perhaps TRBD1 (5 bases). The CDR3 is 13 residues long. CDR1 MNHEY and CDR2 SVGAGI come from the germline V gene. V was pared by 6 bases and J by 4 bases, with 12 bases between.

The chain joins TRBV9 to TRBJ2-1, with TRBD2 matching 8 bases. The CDR3 is 17 amino acids. Germline V gene lookup returns CDR1 SGDLS and CDR2 YYNGEE. With V trimmed by 5 bases and J by 6 bases, 16 bases remained unmatched. The CDR3 reads CASSAYKGGRPTNEQFF. The CDR3 DNA is TGTGCCAGCAGTGCCTATAAGGGCGGGAGGCCGACCAATGAGCAGTTCTTC.